This TCR beta chain was retrieved from a study of blood T cell repertoires in COVID-19. Whole-study context: The United States, Italy and Spain provided the acute and convalescent COVID-19 samples. In each case, the material was cDNA or gDNA derived from T cells, B-cell-depleted T cells, or PBMCs.

Germline assignment: CDR1 WSHSY and CDR2 SAAADI. The CDR3 spans 14 residues. Trimming at V came to 3 bases and at J to 1 base, leaving 3 bases not matched to a gene. Libraries were prepared by immunoSEQ multiplex PCR; TCRdb keeps only in-frame clonotypes and omits some of them. Of 250,000 to 300,000 clones detected, about 86% appear once; the ten largest clones hold roughly 3.2%. Sample: PBMCs or T cells enriched from blood (not recorded which). The sequence derives from a man aged 45-65 years who had recovered from COVID-19. The chain employs TRBV10-2 and TRBJ2-7; 7 bases fit TRBD1. The CDR3 reads CASSDVTGSYEQYF. Written as DNA, the CDR3 is TGCGCCAGCAGTGACGTGACAGGGTCCTACGAGCAGTACTTC.